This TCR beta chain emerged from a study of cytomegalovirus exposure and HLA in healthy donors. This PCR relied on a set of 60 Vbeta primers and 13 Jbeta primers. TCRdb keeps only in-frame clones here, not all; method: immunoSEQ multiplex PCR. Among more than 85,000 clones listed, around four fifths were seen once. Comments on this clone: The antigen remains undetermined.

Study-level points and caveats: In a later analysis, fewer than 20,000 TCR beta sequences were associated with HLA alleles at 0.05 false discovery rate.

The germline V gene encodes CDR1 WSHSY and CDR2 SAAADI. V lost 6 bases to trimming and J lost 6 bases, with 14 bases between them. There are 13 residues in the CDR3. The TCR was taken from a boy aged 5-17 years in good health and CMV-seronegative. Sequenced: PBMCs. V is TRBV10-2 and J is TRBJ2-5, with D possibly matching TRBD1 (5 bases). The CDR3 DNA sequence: TGCGCCAGCAGCCCCAGGGTAGTGAAGACCCAGTACTTC. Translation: CASSPRVVKTQYF.